These 22 T cell receptor beta chains were sequenced from one sample in a study of blood T cells in healthy people across ages. Primers used in a second PCR of about 7 to 12 cycles were a sample-barcoded 5' primer and a J-beta primer mix. TCRdb fed the 5' RACE reads into MiXCR, producing one record per CDR3 protein. Among some 780,000 distinct CDR3 sequences listed, 45% to 70% were seen once. The sequenced sample was blood. These receptors were obtained from a man in his forties in good health.

This clonotype was seen more than once but under ten times. The chain is built from TRBV27 and TRBJ2-4, with D possibly TRBD1 on 5 matching bases. Between the trimmed V and J ends, which lost 6 bases and 1 base, there was a span of 10 bases. From germline, CDR1 is MNHEY and CDR2 SMNVEV (reference sequence). The CDR3 length is 14 residues. The DNA for the CDR3 is TGTGCCAGCAGACTGGCAGGGGCCAAAAACATTCAGTACTTC. As protein: CASRLAGAKNIQYF.

As DNA, the CDR3 is TGTGCCAGCCATAGGACTAGCGGGACGAACACCGGGGAGCTGTTTTTT. Protein product: CASHRTSGTNTGELFF. The chain is built from TRBV6-5 and TRBJ2-2, with 12 positions matching TRBD2. Per the germline V gene, CDR1 is MNHEY and CDR2 is SVGAGI. The ends lost 8 bases at V and 0 bases at J; junction bases unmatched: 4. This CDR3 contains 16 residues.

This clonotype occurred a few times. The rearrangement links TRBV5-1 to TRBJ1-1, with 8 bases matching TRBD1. V lost 4 bases and J lost 10; bases outside the gene matches: 6. CDR1 is SGHRS and CDR2 is YFSETQ in the germline V gene. The CDR3 has 12 amino acids. The CDR3 sequence is CASSTDRGAAFF. The CDR3 nucleotides are TGCGCCAGCAGCACCGACAGGGGTGCAGCTTTCTTT.

The chain carries TRBV27 and TRBJ1-6; the D is unclear. V was pared by 0 bases and J by 14 bases, with 20 bases between. The CDR3 runs 16 residues. Germline assignment: CDR1 MNHEY and CDR2 SMNVEV (reference sequence). The CDR3 loop reads CASSLSREPTLEALHF. The CDR3 DNA sequence: TGTGCCAGCAGTTTATCGCGCGAACCGACCCTCGAGGCCCTCCACTTT.

The rearrangement uses TRBV7-2 and TRBJ2-1; D gene uncertain. From germline, CDR1 is SGHTA and CDR2 FQGNSA. The CDR3 length is 12 residues. V was trimmed by 3 bases and J by 8 bases, leaving 8 bases between them. In DNA form, the CDR3 reads TGTGCCAGCAGCTTTAATGCCTATGAGCAGTTCTTC. Translating it yields CASSFNAYEQFF.

About this clonotype: A read error may produce the germline difference seen at one junction end. The J gene is TRBJ1-2, the V gene TRBV20-1, with 7 bases aligning to TRBD1. Germline V gene data show CDR1 as DFQATT and CDR2 as SNEGSKA (reference sequence). This CDR3 region has 14 residues. For the CDR3, the DNA is TGCAGTGCTAGGGCCGGGACAGTGAACTATGGCTGCACCTTC. Its protein product is CSARAGTVNYGCTF.

V is TRBV7-2 and J is TRBJ1-6; unclear D gene. The CDR3 is 11 residues long. V gave up 10 bases and J gave up 12 bases, with 13 bases separating them. CDR1 and CDR2 from the germline V gene are SGHTA and FQGNSA. CDR3 in amino acids: CANPTLKPLHF. The DNA of the CDR3 is TGTGCCAACCCGACACTCAAACCCCTCCACTTT. Based on the CDR3 plus reference TRBV7-2 and TRBJ1-6, the full variable domain is GAGVSQSPSNKVTEKGKDVELRCDPISGHTALYWYRQSLGQGLEFLIYFQGNSAPDKSGLPSDRFSAERTGGSVSTLTIQRTQQEDSAVYLCANPTLKPLHFGNGTRLTVT.

V usage is TRBV20-1 and J usage is TRBJ2-4, with D possibly matching TRBD2 (6 bases). The better agreement between TRBJ2-7 and the DNA end casts doubt on the J call. Germline V gene lookup returns CDR1 DFQATT and CDR2 SNEGSKA (reference sequence). The CDR3 has 16 amino acids. The CDR3 sequence is CSARSADYQSSYEQYF. In nucleotides, the CDR3 is TGCAGTGCTAGATCGGCGGACTACCAGAGCTCCTACGAGCAGTACTTC.

This clonotype appeared a few times. The V and J genes are TRBV4-1 and TRBJ2-4; D unclear. V was trimmed by 0 bases and J by 4 bases, leaving 16 bases between them. CDR1 MGHRA and CDR2 YSYEKL come from the germline V gene. This CDR3 contains 17 residues. CDR3 DNA: TGCGCCAGCAGCCAAGACGGGTCGTCCGCTCCAAAAAACATTCAGTACTTC. Protein sequence: CASSQDGSSAPKNIQYF.

V is TRBV6-2 or TRBV6-3 and J is TRBJ2-3; TRBD1 aligns across 7 bases. Trimming took 7 bases from V and 1 from J; bases not matched to a gene: 8. The germline V gene encodes CDR1 MNHEY and CDR2 SVGEGT. This CDR3 is 15 amino acids long. The CDR3 spells CASITGATRTDTQYF. In DNA form, the CDR3 reads TGTGCCAGCATCACAGGGGCTACCCGCACAGATACGCAGTATTTT.

This clonotype was observed a single time. CDR3 DNA: TGTGCCAGCAGTTACGTAGGTCGCGACCCGTACTTC. Translation: CASSYVGRDPYF. The genes are TRBV6-2 or TRBV6-3 and TRBJ2-5, with D unclear. V lost 2 bases to trimming and J lost 13 bases, with 14 bases between them. This CDR3 is built from 12 residues. Germline V gives CDR1 MNHEY, CDR2 SVGEGT.

The chain combines TRBV5-1 with TRBJ2-5; a weak D match, TRBD2 (6 bases). Trimming pared 0 bases from V and 1 base from J, leaving 10 bases between. CDR3 length: 15 residues. Germline V gene lookup returns CDR1 SGHRS and CDR2 YFSETQ. The CDR3 coding sequence is TGCGCCAGCAGCTTGGCCCCCGGGGGCCAAGAGACCCAGTACTTC. Protein product: CASSLAPGGQETQYF.

The rearrangement links TRBV7-9 to TRBJ1-2, with 9 bases matching TRBD1. The CDR3 runs to 14 residues. Germline CDR1 SEHNR, CDR2 FQNEAQ (reference sequence). The ends lost 5 bases at V and 4 bases at J; junction bases unmatched: 5. In DNA form, the CDR3 reads TGTGCCAGCAGCCCAGAGGGACAGGGCTATGGCTACACCTTC. It is translated as CASSPEGQGYGYTF.

The gene calls are TRBV14 and TRBJ2-1; D gene unclear. Germline V CDR1 and CDR2: SGHDN, FVKESK. The V and J ends lost 1 base and 15 bases respectively, with 16 bases between them. This CDR3 spans 13 amino acids. For the CDR3, the DNA is TGTGCCAGCAGCCAAGGGGTGGCGTCTAGTAGGTTCTTC. Encoded protein: CASSQGVASSRFF. Variable domain in full (rest from reference TRBV14 and TRBJ2-1): EAGVTQFPSHSVIEKGQTVTLRCDPISGHDNLYWYRRVMGKEIKFLLHFVKESKQDESGMPNNRFLAERTGGTYSTLKVQPAELEDSGVYFCASSQGVASSRFFGPGTRLTVL.

This clonotype came up many times. The chain links TRBV6-6 to TRBJ2-3; D is undetermined. This CDR3 contains 13 residues. Germline V gives CDR1 MNHNY, CDR2 SVGAGI (reference sequence). The V end was cut by 5 bases, the J end by 2 bases, with 8 bases between. CDR3 loop: CASSDGYTDTQYF. Here the CDR3 DNA reads TGTGCCAGCAGTGATGGATACACAGATACGCAGTATTTT.

This clonotype was recorded only once. The V call is TRBV7-2, the J call TRBJ1-4; perhaps TRBD1 as D (6 bases). The CDR3 is 15 amino acids. Germline CDR1 SGHTA, CDR2 FQGNSA. Trimming removed 5 bases at V and 8 bases at J, with 18 bases between. For the CDR3, the DNA is TGTGCCAGCAGCCGAGCACAGGGATCGGGAGAAAAACTGTTTTTT. This translates into CASSRAQGSGEKLFF.

V usage is TRBV29-1 and J usage is TRBJ1-1; D perhaps matches TRBD1 (5 bases). Trimming took 7 bases from V and 0 from J, leaving 12 bases between them. The germline V gene has CDR1 SQVTM and CDR2 ANQGSEA. CDR3 length: 13 amino acids. The CDR3 region has the DNA TGCAGCGAAGCGCAGGGACTGAACACTGAAGCTTTCTTT. It codes for CSEAQGLNTEAFF.

The V and J genes are TRBV12-3 or TRBV12-4 and TRBJ2-5, with D perhaps matching TRBD1 (6 bases). Judging by the DNA end, TRBJ2-7 fits better; the J call may be wrong. The CDR3 is 13 residues long. The CDR3 sequence: CASSHTGFDEQYF. Written as DNA, the CDR3 is TGTGCCAGCAGTCATACAGGGTTCGACGAGCAGTACTTC.

This rearrangement joins TRBV4-1 to TRBJ2-1; D possibly corresponds to TRBD2 (6 bases). Germline CDR1 reads MGHRA; CDR2 reads YSYEKL. The CDR3 spans 17 residues. V was pared by 0 bases and J by 7 bases, with 19 bases between. Here the CDR3 DNA reads TGCGCCAGCAGCCAAGAATCCTCGACACTAGCTCGGAATGAGCAGTTCTTC. This gives the protein CASSQESSTLARNEQFF.

V gene TRBV5-4 combines with J gene TRBJ2-1; D is undetermined. V shed 4 bases and J shed 6 bases, with 14 bases lying between them. Germline V lookup: CDR1 SGHNT, CDR2 YYREEE (reference sequence). The CDR3 consists of 14 residues. CDR3 sequence (DNA): TGTGCCAGCAGCCACGGGCCCCCCAGCAATGAGCAGTTCTTC. Translating it yields CASSHGPPSNEQFF.

The gene calls are TRBV27 and TRBJ2-7, with TRBD2 as a possible D gene (6 bases). Per the germline V gene, CDR1 is MNHEY and CDR2 is SMNVEV (reference sequence). V lost 3 bases to trimming and J lost 4 bases, with 19 bases between them. The CDR3 sequence is 16 residues long. The CDR3 bases are TGTGCCAGCAGTTTTCGGGACCCAACTGGGGGGTACGAGCAGTACTTC. Its translation is CASSFRDPTGGYEQYF.

The CDR3 region has the DNA TGCAGTGCTAGCACCGGGACAAGGAATTCACCCCTCCACTTT. Translating it yields CSASTGTRNSPLHF. The rearrangement joins TRBV20-1 to TRBJ1-6; D possibly corresponds to TRBD1 (6 bases). Trimming pared 3 bases from V and 7 bases from J, leaving 13 bases between. The CDR3 runs to 14 residues. CDR1 and CDR2 from the germline V gene are DFQATT and SNEGSKA (reference sequence).